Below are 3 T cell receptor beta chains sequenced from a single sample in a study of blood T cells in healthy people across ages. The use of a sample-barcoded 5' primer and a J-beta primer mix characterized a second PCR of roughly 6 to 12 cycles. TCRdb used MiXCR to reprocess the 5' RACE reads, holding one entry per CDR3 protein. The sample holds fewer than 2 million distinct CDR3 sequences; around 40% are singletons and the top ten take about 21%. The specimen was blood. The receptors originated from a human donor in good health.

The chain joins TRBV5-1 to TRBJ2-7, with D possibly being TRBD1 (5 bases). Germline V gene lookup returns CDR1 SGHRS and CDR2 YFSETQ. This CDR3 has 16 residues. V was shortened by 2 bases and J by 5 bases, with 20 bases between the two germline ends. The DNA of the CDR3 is TGCGCCAGCAGCTTTCTCGGGCCCCCACAGGCTAACGAGCAGTACTTC. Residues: CASSFLGPPQANEQYF. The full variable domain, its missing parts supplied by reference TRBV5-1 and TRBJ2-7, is KAGVTQTPRYLIKTRGQQVTLSCSPISGHRSVSWYQQTPGQGLQFLFEYFSETQRNKGNFPGRFSGRQFSNSRSEMNVSTLELGDSALYLCASSFLGPPQANEQYFGPGTRLTVT.

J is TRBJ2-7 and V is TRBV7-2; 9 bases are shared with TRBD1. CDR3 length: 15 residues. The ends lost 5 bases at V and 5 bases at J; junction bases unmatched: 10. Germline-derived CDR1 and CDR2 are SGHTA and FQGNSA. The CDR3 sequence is CASSPDGTGIDEQYF. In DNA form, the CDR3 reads TGTGCCAGCAGCCCCGATGGGACAGGGATCGACGAGCAGTACTTC.

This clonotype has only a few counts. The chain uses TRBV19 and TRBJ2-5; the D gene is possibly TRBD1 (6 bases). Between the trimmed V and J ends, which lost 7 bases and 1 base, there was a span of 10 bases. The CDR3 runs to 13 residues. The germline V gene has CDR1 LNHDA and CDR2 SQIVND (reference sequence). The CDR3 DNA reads TGTGCCAGTATGATGGACAGCCAAGAGACCCAGTACTTC. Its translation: CASMMDSQETQYF.